These 25 T cell receptor beta chains were sequenced from one sample in a study of T cells in localized non-small cell lung cancer. Libraries were prepared by immunoSEQ multiplex PCR; TCRdb keeps only in-frame clonotypes and omits some of them. The table records about 20,000 clones, 87% of them present only once. The sequences come from PBMCs, collected before any cancer treatment. The receptors come from a man aged 40 to 75 with stage II squamous cell lung carcinoma.

This rearrangement joins TRBV10-2 to TRBJ1-2, with a weak D call TRBD1 (6 bases). Germline V lookup: CDR1 WSHSY, CDR2 SAAADI. The CDR3 totals 18 residues. V lost 8 bases and J lost 7, with 32 bases in between. CDR3 protein: CASPDFTRGTSFNCGYTF. CDR3 sequence (DNA): TGCGCCAGCCCTGACTTCACCAGGGGAACAAGCTTCAATTGTGGCTACACCTTC.

The chain uses TRBV7-3 and TRBJ2-1; D is unresolved. Germline CDR1 is SGHTA and CDR2 is FQGTGA. The CDR3 consists of 15 residues. The ends were cut back, 5 bases at V and 0 bases at J, with 11 bases in the middle. CDR3 residues: CASSPEPSSYNEQFF. In nucleotides, the CDR3 is TGTGCCAGCAGCCCCGAGCCTAGCTCCTACAATGAGCAGTTCTTC.

V is TRBV7-2 and J is TRBJ2-2, with D unresolved. Germline values: CDR1 SGHTA, CDR2 FQGNSA. The CDR3 totals 14 residues. V was pared by 4 bases and J by 6 bases, with 12 bases between. The CDR3 region is CASSYPGVAGELFF. CDR3 in DNA: TGTGCCAGCAGCTATCCTGGGGTCGCCGGGGAGCTGTTTTTT.

This chain links TRBV9 with TRBJ2-5; 10 positions match TRBD2. Germline V lookup: CDR1 SGDLS, CDR2 YYNGEE. J lost 5 bases, V lost 2 bases, and 3 bases had no gene match. This CDR3 contains 14 residues. The DNA for the CDR3 is TGTGCCAGCAGCGTCACGGGACTAGCGGAGACCCAGTACTTC. Encoded protein: CASSVTGLAETQYF.

The gene calls are TRBV10-3 and TRBJ1-1; 7 nucleotides line up with TRBD1. Trimming cost V 3 bases and J 1 base; bases outside gene matches: 5. CDR3 size: 15 residues. Germline V lookup: CDR1 ENHRY, CDR2 SYGVKD. CDR3 in amino acids: CAISESGQKNTEAFF. The CDR3 nucleotides are TGTGCCATCAGTGAATCGGGACAGAAGAACACTGAAGCTTTCTTT.

V is TRBV5-1 and J is TRBJ1-6; D unclear. V lost 0 bases to trimming and J lost 7 bases, with 23 bases between them. The CDR3 runs to 19 residues. CDR1 and CDR2 from the germline V gene are SGHRS and YFSETQ. In DNA form, the CDR3 reads TGCGCCAGCAGCTTGGCCCCCTTCGGAGCGGAGGTGAGGAATTCACCCCTCCACTTT. This encodes CASSLAPFGAEVRNSPLHF.

The chain carries TRBV4-3 and TRBJ2-7, with TRBD1 matching 9 bases. The J segment lost 2 bases and the V segment lost 2 bases, leaving 10 bases of the junction unmatched. The CDR3 length is 17 residues. CDR1 and CDR2 from the germline V gene are LGHNA and YSLEER. As DNA, the CDR3 is TGCGCCAGCAGCCAATCCGACAGGGGGGCAACCCCCTACGAGCAGTACTTC. It encodes CASSQSDRGATPYEQYF.

This clone appeared once. The chain uses TRBV5-6 and TRBJ2-1, with TRBD1 as a possible D gene (5 bases). The CDR3 has 15 amino acids. The germline V gene has CDR1 SGHDT and CDR2 YYEEEE. Trimming pared 0 bases from V and 3 bases from J, leaving 10 bases between. The CDR3 nucleotides are TGTGCCAGCAGCTTGGAAGACAGATTCTACAATGAGCAGTTCTTC. Amino acid sequence: CASSLEDRFYNEQFF.

V and J are TRBV5-1 and TRBJ1-1; D uncertain. This CDR3 has 14 residues. CDR1 and CDR2 (germline): SGHRS, YFSETQ. The V and J ends lost 2 bases and 1 base respectively, with 9 bases between them. CDR3 in DNA: TGCGCCAGCAGCTTCCCAAACTCGAACACTGAAGCTTTCTTT. This encodes CASSFPNSNTEAFF.

This sequence joins TRBV5-1 and TRBJ1-4, with no clear D. The germline V gene encodes CDR1 SGHRS and CDR2 YFSETQ. The CDR3 runs 14 residues. Deletions cut 3 bases from V and 0 bases from J, with 6 bases between. The CDR3 region has the DNA TGCGCCAGCAGCTCTGCAGCAACTAATGAAAAACTGTTTTTT. Encoded protein: CASSSAATNEKLFF.

The chain recombines TRBV7-2 with TRBJ2-5, with a possible D match to TRBD2 (7 bases). Germline-derived CDR1 and CDR2 are SGHTA and FQGNSA. This CDR3 contains 13 residues. Trimming stripped 5 bases from V and 5 bases from J, with 12 bases between. CDR3 region: CASSPAGHETQYF. As DNA, the CDR3 is TGTGCCAGCAGCCCAGCGGGACACGAGACCCAGTACTTC.

The V and J genes are TRBV14 and TRBJ2-5; a weak D match, TRBD2 (6 bases). The germline CDR1 and CDR2 sequences are SGHDN and FVKESK. The CDR3 runs 16 residues. Trimming removed 0 bases from V and 4 bases from J, with 15 bases in between. CDR3 sequence: CASSQDAGLVGETQYF. The CDR3 DNA sequence: TGTGCCAGCAGCCAAGATGCGGGGTTAGTCGGAGAGACCCAGTACTTC.

The sample holds one count of this clone. The chain has TRBV19 and TRBJ2-7; TRBD2 is a possible D gene (5 bases). CDR3 length equals 12 residues. Germline CDR1 is LNHDA and CDR2 is SQIVND (reference sequence). With 3 bases removed from V and 8 bases from J, the gap between germline ends came to 11 bases. DNA of the CDR3: TGTGCCAGTAGTATTGGGAGTTCCCAGCAGTACTTC. Translation: CASSIGSSQQYF.

The chain employs TRBV7-9 and TRBJ2-7; TRBD1 is a possible D gene (6 bases). The V end lost 8 bases, the J end lost 0 bases, and 14 bases lay between the germline ends. Looked up from germline, CDR1 is SEHNR and CDR2 is FQNEAQ (reference sequence). The CDR3 runs 14 residues. As DNA, the CDR3 is TGTGCCAGCGCGTCCGGGACAAACTCCTACGAGCAGTACTTC. It codes for CASASGTNSYEQYF. Complete variable domain (other parts from reference TRBV7-9 and TRBJ2-7): DTGVSQNPRHKITKRGQNVTFRCDPISEHNRLYWYRQTLGQGPEFLTYFQNEAQLEKSRLLSDRFSAERPKGSFSTLEIQRTEQGDSAMYLCASASGTNSYEQYFGPGTRLTVT.

The chain joins TRBV9 to TRBJ2-5, with 8 bases that match TRBD1. The CDR3 has 14 residues. From germline, CDR1 is SGDLS and CDR2 YYNGEE. Trimming removed 3 bases from V and 5 bases from J; junction bases left unmatched: 6. CDR3 sequence reads: CASSAGQGWETQYF. CDR3 coding DNA: TGTGCCAGCAGCGCAGGACAGGGATGGGAGACCCAGTACTTC. Complete variable domain (other parts from reference TRBV9 and TRBJ2-5): DSGVTQTPKHLITATGQRVTLRCSPRSGDLSVYWYQQSLDQGLQFLIQYYNGEERAKGNILERFSAQQFPDLHSELNLSSLELGDSALYFCASSAGQGWETQYFGPGTRLLVL.

The V and J genes are TRBV5-4 and TRBJ2-2; 12 positions agree with TRBD2. Germline trimming cut 4 bases from V and 5 bases from J; bases unmatched to any gene: 9. The CDR3 loop spans 17 amino acids. CDR1 is SGHNT and CDR2 is YYREEE in the germline V gene (reference sequence). DNA of the CDR3: TGTGCCAGCAGCCGAGAACTAGCGGGAGGTCGGACCGGGGAGCTGTTTTTT. Translating gives CASSRELAGGRTGELFF.

The rearrangement joins TRBV11-3 to TRBJ2-2, with D tentatively TRBD2 (7 bases). This CDR3 is built from 13 residues. CDR1 is SGHNT, CDR2 YENEEA, per germline. The germline V and J ends were trimmed by 7 bases and 6 bases, with 12 bases remaining between them. CDR3 in DNA: TGTGCCAGCACGGGGGGCAGGTCCGGGGAGCTGTTTTTT. Translation gives CASTGGRSGELFF.

This chain uses TRBV11-1 with TRBJ2-1; the match to TRBD2 covers 11 bases. Germline V gene data show CDR1 as SGHAT and CDR2 as FQDESV (reference sequence). With V trimmed by 4 bases and J by 8 bases, 13 bases remained unmatched. The CDR3 runs to 17 residues. The DNA for the CDR3 is TGTGCCAGCAGCTCCCGATTTAGCGGGAGGGCCGGCGATGAGCAGTTCTTC. Its protein is CASSSRFSGRAGDEQFF. Supplemented by reference TRBV11-1 and TRBJ2-1, the full variable domain reads EAEVAQSPRYKITEKSQAVAFWCDPISGHATLYWYRQILGQGPELLVQFQDESVVDDSQLPKDRFSAERLKGVDSTLKIQPAELGDSAMYLCASSSRFSGRAGDEQFFGPGTRLTVL.

This chain connects TRBV19 to TRBJ2-3, with a weak D call TRBD2 (6 bases). The CDR3 sequence is 14 residues long. Germline values: CDR1 LNHDA, CDR2 SQIVND (reference sequence). Trimming removed 5 bases from V and 1 base from J, with 10 bases in between. The CDR3 nucleotides are TGTGCCAGTAGTGGGGGGTTTGGCACAGATACGCAGTATTTT. The encoded protein is CASSGGFGTDTQYF.

V and J are TRBV5-6 and TRBJ2-1; TRBD2 matches at 8 bases. The V gene's germline CDR1 is SGHDT and CDR2 YYEEEE. Unmatched junction bases numbered 7, after V lost 3 bases and J lost 2 bases. The CDR3 is 16 amino acids. DNA for the CDR3: TGTGCCAGCAGCTGGGGAGGCGGGAGGACCTACAATGAGCAGTTCTTC. Amino acids: CASSWGGGRTYNEQFF.

V and J are TRBV28 and TRBJ2-7; D remains ambiguous. CDR3 length: 10 amino acids. The V gene's germline CDR1 is MDHEN and CDR2 SYDVKM. With 6 bases removed from V and 7 bases from J, the gap between germline ends came to 7 bases. This CDR3 is CASSLGEQYF. In DNA, the CDR3 is TGTGCCAGCAGCCTGGGGGAGCAGTACTTC.

The rearrangement links TRBV6-6 to TRBJ2-7, with D maybe TRBD1 (6 bases). The CDR3 is 13 residues long. V shed 7 bases and J shed 3 bases, with 13 bases lying between them. In germline, CDR1 is MNHNY, CDR2 SVGAGI (reference sequence). The CDR3 sequence: CASNMGTYYEQYF. CDR3 nucleotides: TGTGCCAGCAACATGGGGACATACTACGAGCAGTACTTC.

This rearrangement joins TRBV9 to TRBJ2-5; 14 nucleotides match TRBD2. This CDR3 region has 16 residues. Germline lookup yields CDR1 SGDLS and CDR2 YYNGEE. V was clipped by 3 bases and J by 5 bases; unmatched bases: 6. The CDR3 bases are TGTGCCAGCAGCGGAGGGACTAGCGGGAGTTGGGAGACCCAGTACTTC. Residues: CASSGGTSGSWETQYF.

The chain combines TRBV14 with TRBJ1-1; D is uncertain. CDR3 size: 13 residues. V was cut by 2 bases and J by 1 base, with 5 bases left in between. Germline V gives CDR1 SGHDN, CDR2 FVKESK. The CDR3 reads CASSQLRNTEAFF. The CDR3 coding sequence is TGTGCCAGCAGCCAATTAAGGAACACTGAAGCTTTCTTT.

The gene calls are TRBV9 and TRBJ1-2; 7 nucleotides agree with TRBD1. The CDR3 sequence is 15 residues long. The V segment lost 3 bases and the J segment 4 bases; nucleotides outside the gene matches: 9. CDR1 and CDR2 (germline): SGDLS, YYNGEE. The CDR3 loop is CASSGRTGPLYGYTF. CDR3 DNA sequence: TGTGCCAGCAGCGGTCGGACAGGCCCTCTCTATGGCTACACCTTC.